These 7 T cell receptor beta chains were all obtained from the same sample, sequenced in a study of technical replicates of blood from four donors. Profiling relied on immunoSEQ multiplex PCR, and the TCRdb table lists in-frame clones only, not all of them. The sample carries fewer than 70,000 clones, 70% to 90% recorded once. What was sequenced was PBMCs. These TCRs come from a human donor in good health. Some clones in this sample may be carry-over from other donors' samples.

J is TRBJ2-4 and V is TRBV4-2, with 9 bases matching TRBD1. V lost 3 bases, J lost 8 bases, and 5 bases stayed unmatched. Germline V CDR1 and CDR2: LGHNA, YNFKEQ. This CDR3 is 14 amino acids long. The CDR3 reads CASSHPGQGDIQYF. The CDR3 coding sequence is TGTGCCAGCAGCCATCCGGGACAGGGAGACATTCAGTACTTC.

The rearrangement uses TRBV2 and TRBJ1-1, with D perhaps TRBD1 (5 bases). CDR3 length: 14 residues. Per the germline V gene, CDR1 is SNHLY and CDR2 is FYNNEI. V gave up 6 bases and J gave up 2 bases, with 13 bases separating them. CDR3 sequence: CASSGGGTNTEAFF. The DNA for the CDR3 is TGTGCCAGCAGCGGCGGGGGGACCAACACTGAAGCTTTCTTT.

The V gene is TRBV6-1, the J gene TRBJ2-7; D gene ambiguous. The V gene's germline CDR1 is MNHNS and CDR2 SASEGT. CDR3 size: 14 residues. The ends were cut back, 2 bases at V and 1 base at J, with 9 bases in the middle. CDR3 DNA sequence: TGTGCCAGCAGTGAAATGGGCGAGTCCTACGAGCAGTACTTC. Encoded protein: CASSEMGESYEQYF.

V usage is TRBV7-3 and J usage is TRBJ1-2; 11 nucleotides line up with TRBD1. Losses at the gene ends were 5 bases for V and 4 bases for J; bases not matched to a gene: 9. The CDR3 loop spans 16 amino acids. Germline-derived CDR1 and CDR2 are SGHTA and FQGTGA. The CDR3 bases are TGTGCCAGCAGCCCCGGGACAGGGGGACGCGCCTATGGCTACACCTTC. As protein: CASSPGTGGRAYGYTF.

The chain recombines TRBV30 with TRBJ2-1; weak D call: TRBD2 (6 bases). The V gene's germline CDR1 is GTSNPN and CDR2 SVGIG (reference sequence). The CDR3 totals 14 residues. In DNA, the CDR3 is TGTGCTATAGATACTAGCTACTCCTACAATGAGCAGTTCTTC. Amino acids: CAIDTSYSYNEQFF.

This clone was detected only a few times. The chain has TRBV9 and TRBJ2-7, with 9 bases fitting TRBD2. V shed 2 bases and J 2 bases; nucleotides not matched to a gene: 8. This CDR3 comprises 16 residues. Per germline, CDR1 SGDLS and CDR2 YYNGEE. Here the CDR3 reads CASSVQAAGGPYEQYF. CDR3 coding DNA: TGTGCCAGCAGCGTTCAAGCAGCGGGAGGACCCTACGAGCAGTACTTC.

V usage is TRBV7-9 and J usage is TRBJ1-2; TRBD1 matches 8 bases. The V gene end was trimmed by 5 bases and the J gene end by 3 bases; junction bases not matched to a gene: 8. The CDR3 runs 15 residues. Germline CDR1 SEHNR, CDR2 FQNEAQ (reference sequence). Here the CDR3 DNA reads TGTGCCAGCAGCCGTACAGGGGGACTTGACTATGGCTACACCTTC. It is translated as CASSRTGGLDYGYTF.